This T cell receptor (beta chain) was profiled in a study of blood T cell repertoires in COVID-19. V lost 0 bases and J 5 bases, leaving 12 bases between the germline ends. CDR1 and CDR2 from the germline V gene are SGHRS and YFSETQ. There are 15 residues in the CDR3. Here immunoSEQ multiplex PCR was the method, and the copy in TCRdb shows in-frame clones only, minus some. The data show more than 200,000 clones, around 83% seen once. V and J are TRBV5-1 and TRBJ2-1; D gene uncertain. The origin of this receptor is a man at least 80 years old with acute or convalescent COVID-19. Sequencing input: peripheral blood. The CDR3 protein is CASSLVVVGHNEQFF. In DNA, the CDR3 is TGCGCCAGCAGCTTGGTAGTGGTGGGCCACAATGAGCAGTTCTTC.